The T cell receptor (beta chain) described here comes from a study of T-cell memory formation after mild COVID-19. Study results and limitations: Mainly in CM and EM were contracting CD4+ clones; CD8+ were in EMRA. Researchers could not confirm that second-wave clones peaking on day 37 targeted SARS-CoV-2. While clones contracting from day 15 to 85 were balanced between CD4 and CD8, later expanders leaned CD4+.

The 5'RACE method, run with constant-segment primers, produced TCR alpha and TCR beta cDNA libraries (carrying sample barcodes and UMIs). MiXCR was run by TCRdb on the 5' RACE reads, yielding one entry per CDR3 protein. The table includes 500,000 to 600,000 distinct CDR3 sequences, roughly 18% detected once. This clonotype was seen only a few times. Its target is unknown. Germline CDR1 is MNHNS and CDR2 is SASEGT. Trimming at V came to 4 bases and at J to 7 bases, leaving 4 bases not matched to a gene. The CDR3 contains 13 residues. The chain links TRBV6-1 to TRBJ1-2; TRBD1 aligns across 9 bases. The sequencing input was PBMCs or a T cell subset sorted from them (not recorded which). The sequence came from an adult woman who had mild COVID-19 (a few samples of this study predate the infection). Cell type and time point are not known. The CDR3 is CASSARDRVGYTF. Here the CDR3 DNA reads TGTGCCAGCAGTGCCCGGGACAGGGTTGGCTACACCTTC.